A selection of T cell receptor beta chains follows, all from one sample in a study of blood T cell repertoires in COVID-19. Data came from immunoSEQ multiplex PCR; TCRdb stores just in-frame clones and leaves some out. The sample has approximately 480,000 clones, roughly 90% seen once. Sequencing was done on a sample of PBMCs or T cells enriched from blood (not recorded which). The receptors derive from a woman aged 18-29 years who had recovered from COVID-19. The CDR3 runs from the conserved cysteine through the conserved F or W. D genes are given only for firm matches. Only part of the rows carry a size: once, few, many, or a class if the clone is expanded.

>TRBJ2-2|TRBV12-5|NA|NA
CASGSQGELFF
TGTGCTAGTGGAAGTCAGGGGGAGCTGTTTTTT
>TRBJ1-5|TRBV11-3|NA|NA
CASSQQGRNQPQHF
TGTGCCAGCAGCCAACAGGGCCGGAATCAGCCCCAGCATTTT
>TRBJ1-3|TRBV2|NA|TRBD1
CASSPTGGNTIYF
TGTGCCAGCAGTCCGACAGGGGGAAACACCATATATTTT
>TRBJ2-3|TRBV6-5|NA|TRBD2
CASSYGGGASDTQYF
TGTGCCAGCAGTTACGGCGGGGGGGCCAGTGATACGCAGTATTTT
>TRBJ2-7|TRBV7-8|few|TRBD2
CASSLAVSGGRYEQYF
TGTGCCAGCAGCTTAGCGGTCAGCGGGGGCCGCTACGAGCAGTACTTC
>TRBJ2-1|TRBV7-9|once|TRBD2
CASSSLAGGQLDEQFF
TGTGCCAGCAGCTCTCTAGCGGGGGGGCAATTGGATGAGCAGTTCTTC
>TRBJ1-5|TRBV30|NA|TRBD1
CAWSGGRGIEPQHF
TGTGCCTGGAGTGGAGGCAGGGGGATCGAACCCCAGCATTTT
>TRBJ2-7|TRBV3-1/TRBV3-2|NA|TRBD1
CASSRLTGYGHEQYF
TGTGCCAGCAGCCGATTGACAGGGTACGGGCACGAGCAGTACTTC
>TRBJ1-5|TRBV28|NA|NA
CASSFISNQPQHF
TGTGCCAGCAGTTTCATCAGTAATCAGCCCCAGCATTTT
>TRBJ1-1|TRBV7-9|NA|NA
CASSSSGGHTEAFF
TGTGCCAGCAGCTCCTCGGGGGGGCACACTGAAGCTTTCTTT
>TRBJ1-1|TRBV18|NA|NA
CASSPGTMNTEAFF
TGTGCCAGCTCACCTGGCACCATGAACACTGAAGCTTTCTTT
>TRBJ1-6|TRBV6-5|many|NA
CASSPREGEYSPLHF
TGTGCCAGTTCGCCCAGGGAAGGAGAGTATTCACCCCTCCACTTT
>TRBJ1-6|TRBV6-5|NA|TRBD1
CASSQTGEYNSPLHF
TGTGCCAGCAGTCAGACAGGGGAGTATAATTCACCCCTCCACTTT
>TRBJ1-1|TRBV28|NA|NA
CAATSEGTEAFF
TGTGCCGCAACTAGTGAGGGCACTGAAGCTTTCTTT
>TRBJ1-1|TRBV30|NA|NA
CAWSGGGTEAFF
TGTGCCTGGAGTGGGGGGGGAACTGAAGCTTTCTTT
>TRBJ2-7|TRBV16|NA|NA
CASSQSRTATEQYF
TGTGCCAGCAGCCAATCAAGAACAGCCACCGAGCAGTACTTC
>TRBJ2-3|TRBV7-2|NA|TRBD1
CASSLDPGQGTDTQYF
TGTGCCAGCAGCTTAGATCCCGGACAGGGCACAGATACGCAGTATTTT
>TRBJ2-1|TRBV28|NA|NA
CASSSEGIGEQFF
TGTGCCAGCAGTTCGGAGGGTATCGGTGAGCAGTTCTTC
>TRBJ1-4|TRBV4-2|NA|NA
CASSQDRNREGEKLFF
TGTGCCAGCAGCCAAGATCGGAACAGGGAGGGTGAAAAACTGTTTTTT
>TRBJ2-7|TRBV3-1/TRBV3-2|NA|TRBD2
CASSQGLAGYEQYF
TGTGCCAGCAGCCAAGGACTAGCGGGGTACGAGCAGTACTTC
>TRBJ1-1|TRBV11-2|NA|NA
CASSPGGGLNTEAFF
TGTGCCAGCAGCCCCGGTGGGGGGTTGAACACTGAAGCTTTCTTT
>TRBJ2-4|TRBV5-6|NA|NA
CASSLAGLAKNIQYF
TGTGCCAGCAGCTTGGCAGGTTTAGCCAAAAACATTCAGTACTTC
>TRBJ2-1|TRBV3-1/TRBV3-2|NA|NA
CASSQGVSAVNNEQFF
TGTGCCAGCAGCCAAGGAGTTTCGGCGGTCAACAATGAGCAGTTCTTC
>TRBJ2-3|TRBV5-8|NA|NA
CASSSEGRGAGTDTQYF
TGTGCCAGCAGCTCGGAGGGCCGGGGGGCAGGCACAGATACGCAGTATTTT
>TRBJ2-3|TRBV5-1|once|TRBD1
CASSEGQGASTDTQYF
TGCGCCAGCAGCGAGGGACAGGGGGCAAGCACAGATACGCAGTATTTT
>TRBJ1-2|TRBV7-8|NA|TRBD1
CASSLRAFKLQGAHGYTF
TGTGCCAGCAGCCTCCGCGCGTTTAAACTTCAGGGGGCGCACGGCTACACCTTC
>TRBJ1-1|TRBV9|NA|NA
CASSPRTDSSSFF
TGTGCCAGCAGCCCACGAACAGACAGCTCGTCTTTCTTT
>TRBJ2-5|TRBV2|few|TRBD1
CASTLGGATGGVQETQYF
TGTGCCAGCACTCTCGGTGGGGCGACAGGGGGCGTCCAAGAGACCCAGTACTTC
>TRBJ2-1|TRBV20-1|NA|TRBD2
CSARGDEQFF
TGCAGTGCTCGGGGGGATGAGCAGTTCTTC
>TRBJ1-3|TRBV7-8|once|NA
CASSFGGGGPGNTIYF
TGTGCCAGCAGCTTTGGGGGCGGGGGCCCTGGAAACACCATATATTTT
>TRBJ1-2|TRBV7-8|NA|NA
CASSFRTVNYGYTF
TGTGCCAGCAGCTTCCGTACAGTCAACTATGGCTACACCTTC
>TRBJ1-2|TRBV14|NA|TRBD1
CASSHGQGFGYGYTF
TGTGCCAGCAGCCATGGACAGGGTTTTGGGTATGGCTACACCTTC
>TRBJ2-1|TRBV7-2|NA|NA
CASSFLGFNEQFF
TGTGCCAGCAGCTTCCTCGGGTTTAATGAGCAGTTCTTC
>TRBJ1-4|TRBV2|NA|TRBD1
CATRDREVNEKLFF
TGTGCCACTCGGGACAGGGAGGTTAATGAAAAACTGTTTTTT
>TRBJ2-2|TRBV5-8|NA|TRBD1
CASSRQGSGTGELFF
TGTGCCAGCAGCCGACAGGGATCGGGAACCGGGGAGCTGTTTTTT
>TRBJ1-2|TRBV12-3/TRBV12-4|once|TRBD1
CASQDRIYGYTF
TGTGCCAGCCAGGACAGGATCTATGGCTACACCTTC
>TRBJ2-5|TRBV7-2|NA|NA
CASSLVSTGEGETQYF
TGTGCCAGCAGCCTCGTTTCGACAGGGGAGGGGGAGACCCAGTACTTC
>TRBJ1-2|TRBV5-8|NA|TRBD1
CASSQGTDQQEPGYTF
TGTGCCAGCAGCCAGGGGACAGATCAACAAGAGCCTGGCTACACCTTC
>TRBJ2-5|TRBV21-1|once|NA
CASSKPYWARAQETQYF
TGTGCCAGCAGCAAACCATACTGGGCGCGGGCCCAAGAGACCCAGTACTTC
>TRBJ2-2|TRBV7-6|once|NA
CASSLGQTNTGELFF
TGTGCCAGCAGCTTAGGACAGACGAACACCGGGGAGCTGTTTTTT
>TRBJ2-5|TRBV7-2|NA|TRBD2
CASSLGLAGYETQYF
TGTGCCAGCAGCTTGGGACTAGCGGGGTACGAGACCCAGTACTTC
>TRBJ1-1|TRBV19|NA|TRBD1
CASSISAGGLNTEAFF
TGTGCCAGTAGTATTTCGGCAGGGGGTTTGAACACTGAAGCTTTCTTT
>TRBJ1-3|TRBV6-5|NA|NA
CASSQGGGNTIYF
TGTGCCAGCAGCCAAGGGGGTGGAAACACCATATATTTT
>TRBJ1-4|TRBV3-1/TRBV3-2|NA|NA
CASSQARSFEKLFF
TGTGCCAGCAGCCAAGCCAGGTCCTTTGAAAAACTGTTTTTT